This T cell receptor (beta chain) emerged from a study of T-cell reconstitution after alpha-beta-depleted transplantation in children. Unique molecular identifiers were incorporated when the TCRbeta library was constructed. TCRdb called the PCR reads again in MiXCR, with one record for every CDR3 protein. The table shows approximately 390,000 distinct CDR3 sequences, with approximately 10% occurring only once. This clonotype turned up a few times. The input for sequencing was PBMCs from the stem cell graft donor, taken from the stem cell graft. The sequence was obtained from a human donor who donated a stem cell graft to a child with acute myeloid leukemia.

The CDR3, as DNA: TGTGCCAGCAGCTTAGCCGGCTCAGCCCCAATCGAGGAGCAGTACGTC. It is translated as CASSLAGSAPIEEQYV. The chain joins TRBV7-8 to TRBJ2-7; D remains ambiguous. Germline CDR1 and CDR2: SGHVS and FQNEAQ. The CDR3 loop spans 16 amino acids. V shed 0 bases and J shed 7 bases, with 19 bases lying between them.